What follows are 16 T cell receptor beta chains derived from one specimen sequenced in a study of cytomegalovirus exposure and HLA in healthy donors. PCR primers comprised 60 Vbeta and 13 Jbeta primers. Only in-frame clones appear in the TCRdb table, and some are missing; sequencing was by immunoSEQ multiplex PCR. The sample contains 55,000 to 65,000 clones, less than 85% of which appear only once. Sequenced material: PBMCs. The receptors stem from a man aged 25-45 years in good health and CMV-seropositive.

This chain links TRBV9 with TRBJ1-2; D is uncertain. The germline V gene encodes CDR1 SGDLS and CDR2 YYNGEE. The length of the CDR3 is 17 residues. V was clipped by 2 bases and J by 1 base, with 18 bases between them. The CDR3 sequence: CASSVTPGEGNNYGYTF. The CDR3 coding sequence is TGTGCCAGCAGCGTCACTCCTGGAGAGGGTAATAACTATGGCTACACCTTC. Full variable domain (missing parts from reference TRBV9 and TRBJ1-2): DSGVTQTPKHLITATGQRVTLRCSPRSGDLSVYWYQQSLDQGLQFLIQYYNGEERAKGNILERFSAQQFPDLHSELNLSSLELGDSALYFCASSVTPGEGNNYGYTFGSGTRLTVV.

J is TRBJ2-3 and V is TRBV4-3; TRBD1 matches 7 bases. With 1 base clipped from V and 5 bases from J, the junction kept 12 bases outside the gene matches. The CDR3 consists of 17 residues. Germline V gene sequence: CDR1 LGHNA, CDR2 YSLEER. CDR3 nucleotides: TGCGCCAGCAGCCAAGCTGTGGGGGCAGGGGGTGGAGATACGCAGTATTTT. Its protein product is CASSQAVGAGGGDTQYF.

In DNA, the CDR3 is TGTGCCAGCAGTTTACTCGGGGTTATTGTCACTGAAGCTTTCTTT. This translates into CASSLLGVIVTEAFF. The rearrangement joins TRBV6-5 to TRBJ1-1; D remains unclear. The CDR3 is 15 residues long. Germline V lookup: CDR1 MNHEY, CDR2 SVGAGI. Trimming took 4 bases from V and 4 from J, leaving 16 bases between them.

The chain recombines TRBV7-6 with TRBJ2-7; 9 bases align to TRBD1. The CDR3 loop spans 15 amino acids. The germline CDR1 and CDR2 sequences are SGHVS and FNYEAQ. V was pared by 1 base and J by 5 bases, with 6 bases of the junction left unmatched. The CDR3 spells CASSLGRTGVDEQYF. DNA for the CDR3: TGTGCCAGCAGCTTAGGAAGGACAGGGGTTGACGAGCAGTACTTC.

The gene calls are TRBV4-1 and TRBJ2-2; 9 positions agree with TRBD1. In germline, CDR1 is MGHRA, CDR2 YSYEKL. Unmatched junction bases numbered 19, after V lost 4 bases and J lost 4 bases. The CDR3 has 20 residues. The chain's CDR3 is CASSRTPGQGIIQGTGELFF. The CDR3 bases are TGCGCCAGCAGCCGAACACCGGGACAGGGAATAATTCAAGGCACCGGGGAGCTGTTTTTT.

This clone was counted a few times. The chain employs TRBV5-5 and TRBJ1-4, with TRBD1 identical over 7 bases. CDR3 length equals 14 residues. From germline, CDR1 is SGHKS and CDR2 YYEKEE (reference sequence). Losses at the gene ends were 3 bases for V and 8 bases for J; bases not matched to a gene: 7. The CDR3 nucleotides read TGTGCCAGCAGCTCGGGGACAGCTAGGGAAAAACTGTTTTTT. This codes for CASSSGTAREKLFF.

CDR3 loop: CASSRGETQYF. CDR3 in DNA: TGTGCCAGCAGCCGGGGGGAGACCCAGTACTTC. The chain recombines TRBV7-2 with TRBJ2-5, with D possibly matching TRBD2 (6 bases). This CDR3 has 11 residues. Germline-derived CDR1 and CDR2 are SGHTA and FQGNSA. V lost 5 bases and J 5 bases, leaving 6 bases between the germline ends.

Comments on this clone: One junction end does not reproduce the germline sequence, and a read error may be involved. The V and J genes are TRBV6-5 and TRBJ2-7, with D maybe TRBD2 (7 bases). Looked up from germline, CDR1 is MNHEY and CDR2 is SVGAGI. The CDR3 is made up of 15 amino acids. The CDR3 reads CASTDDRGARYERYF. The CDR3 DNA follows: TGTGCCAGCACTGACGATCGGGGGGCTCGATACGAGCGGTACTTC.

The chain recombines TRBV28 with TRBJ2-5, with D tentatively TRBD1 (6 bases). Germline loops: CDR1 MDHEN, CDR2 SYDVKM. V dropped 7 bases and J dropped 2 bases, with 11 bases sitting between them. CDR3 length: 13 residues. The CDR3: CASTGQIQETQYF. CDR3 DNA: TGTGCCAGCACCGGACAGATTCAAGAGACCCAGTACTTC.

There are a few counts of this clone. This sequence joins TRBV7-3 and TRBJ1-4, with 8 bases lining up with TRBD1. V trimming: 3 bases; J trimming: 10 bases; junction bases outside the gene matches: 7. The germline CDR1 and CDR2 sequences are SGHTA and FQGTGA. The CDR3 spans 14 residues. CDR3 nucleotide sequence: TGTGCCAGCAGCTTGGACAGGGCTTCTGGAAAACTGTTTTTT. Amino acids: CASSLDRASGKLFF.

The chain joins TRBV7-6 to TRBJ2-1; the match to TRBD2 covers 9 bases. Looked up from germline, CDR1 is SGHVS and CDR2 is FNYEAQ. Trimming removed 3 bases from V and 5 bases from J; junction bases left unmatched: 5. CDR3 length: 15 residues. In DNA form, the CDR3 reads TGTGCCAGCAGCTTCAAGCGGGGGGTTAACAATGAGCAGTTCTTC. Translating it yields CASSFKRGVNNEQFF.

V usage is TRBV27 and J usage is TRBJ2-1; 9 nucleotides match TRBD2. CDR1 and CDR2 (germline): MNHEY, SMNVEV (reference sequence). CDR3 length equals 15 residues. The trim removed 10 bases at V and 6 bases at J, leaving 13 bases unmatched. CDR3 nucleotides: TGTGCCACCATCCGGCTCCAGCGGGGGGTCAATGAGCAGTTCTTC. Protein sequence: CATIRLQRGVNEQFF.

The chain links TRBV18 to TRBJ1-1; weak D call: TRBD1 (5 bases). The V gene's germline CDR1 is KGHSH and CDR2 LQKENI. CDR3 length: 13 residues. Trimming left V 2 bases short and J 1 base short, with 5 bases between. CDR3 protein: CASSPGQNTEAFF. The CDR3 DNA reads as TGTGCCAGCTCACCAGGACAGAACACTGAAGCTTTCTTT.

The chain has TRBV7-3 and TRBJ1-6; 7 bases align to TRBD1. Germline V gene data show CDR1 as SGHTA and CDR2 as FQGTGA. This CDR3 has 14 residues. V shed 8 bases, J shed 8 bases, and the junction held 9 bases outside the gene matches. The chain's CDR3 is CASAYGTVDSPLHF. CDR3 DNA: TGTGCCAGCGCATATGGGACAGTGGATTCACCCCTCCACTTT.

Turning to this clone: This CDR3 is also generated by other DNA sequences in the sample. This chain connects TRBV7-9 to TRBJ2-1; perhaps TRBD2 as D (6 bases). This CDR3 is 12 amino acids long. Germline CDR1 and CDR2: SEHNR and FQNEAQ (reference sequence). The V gene lost 5 bases and the J gene lost 7 bases, with 9 bases spanning the gap. In nucleotides, the CDR3 is TGTGCCAGCAGCCTGAGCGGGAATGAGCAGTTCTTC. As protein: CASSLSGNEQFF.

On this clone: Additional DNA sequences in this sample encode the identical CDR3. This chain links TRBV15 with TRBJ1-5; 9 bases agree with TRBD1. The J segment lost 1 base and the V segment lost 3 bases, leaving 7 bases of the junction unmatched. The germline gives CDR1 LNHNV, CDR2 YYDKDF (reference sequence). CDR3 length: 17 amino acids. CDR3 DNA: TGTGCCACCAGCAGCCGGACAGGGGCGGGGAGCAATCAGCCCCAGCATTTT. Translated, it gives CATSSRTGAGSNQPQHF.